Following are 7 T cell receptor beta chains from one sample sequenced in a study of CD8+CD57+ T cells in acquired aplastic anemia. For CDR3 and TCR beta VDJ profiling, genomic DNA was the template used. Using its own MiXCR run on the reads, TCRdb lists one record per CDR3 protein. The sample contains roughly 220,000 distinct CDR3 sequences, 55% to 65% of which appear only once. Individuals selected for sequencing had exhibited CD8+CD57+ cell expansion on flow cytometry. Source material: sorted CD4+, CD8+, or CD8+CD57+ T cells (not recorded which) from PBMCs. All receptors derive from a human donor with aplastic anemia.

This chain joins TRBV2 and TRBJ1-1, with TRBD1 matching 8 bases. The germline gives CDR1 SNHLY, CDR2 FYNNEI. Trimming took 4 bases from V and 2 from J; bases not matched to a gene: 6. The CDR3 has 15 amino acids. The DNA of the CDR3 is TGTGCCAGCAGTGCTCCAGGGGGCTCCAACACTGAAGCTTTCTTT. Its translation is CASSAPGGSNTEAFF.

This clonotype was seen only once. CDR3 region: CASSLVQGGRYEQYF. The DNA of the CDR3 is TGCGCCAGCAGCTTGGTCCAGGGGGGGAGATACGAGCAGTACTTC. The chain carries TRBV5-1 and TRBJ2-7; D tentatively fits TRBD1 or TRBD2 (7 bases each). Per the germline V gene, CDR1 is SGHRS and CDR2 is YFSETQ. Deletions cut 0 bases from V and 4 bases from J, with 14 bases between. There are 15 residues in the CDR3.

The rearrangement uses TRBV2 and TRBJ2-1, with D possibly being TRBD2 (6 bases). The CDR3 runs to 14 residues. The germline V gene has CDR1 SNHLY and CDR2 FYNNEI. Trimming cost V 10 bases and J 5 bases, with 18 bases left between them. The CDR3 loop reads CATLKSGPNNEQFF. CDR3 DNA: TGTGCCACCCTTAAGAGCGGGCCTAACAATGAGCAGTTCTTC.

The chain has TRBV24-1 and TRBJ1-2; D is unresolved. Germline V lookup: CDR1 KGHDR, CDR2 SFDVKD. The CDR3 loop spans 14 amino acids. V lost 3 bases, J lost 4 bases, and 11 bases lay in between. The DNA of the CDR3 is TGTGCCACCAGTGATGGGAGGGTTGGCTATGGCTACACCTTC. This encodes CATSDGRVGYGYTF.

The chain combines TRBV29-1 with TRBJ1-4; D is ambiguous. The CDR3 has 16 amino acids. CDR1 is SQVTM and CDR2 is ANQGSEA in the germline V gene. The V end lost 7 bases, the J end lost 0 bases, and 18 bases lay between the germline ends. DNA for the CDR3: TGCAGCGCTGGGGTGTCCAACCGCGCAACTAATGAAAAACTGTTTTTT. This sequence encodes CSAGVSNRATNEKLFF.

To note about this clonotype: The junction departs from germline at one end; a sequencing error may be responsible. This chain connects TRBV15 to TRBJ2-7; the D gene is possibly TRBD2 (6 bases). This CDR3 is built from 16 residues. Germline lookup yields CDR1 LNHNV and CDR2 YYDKDF (reference sequence). The CDR3 nucleotides are TGTGCCACCAGCAGCTCCAGGTCGGACTACACCTATGAGCAGTACTTC. This encodes CATSSSRSDYTYEQYF.

This clonotype was seen many times. The junction departs from germline at one end; a sequencing error may be responsible. The chain recombines TRBV10-2 with TRBJ2-7; D gene uncertain. Germline V gives CDR1 WSHSY, CDR2 SAAADI. CDR3 length: 12 amino acids. The CDR3 nucleotides are TGTGCCAGCAGCCCCAGCTCCTACGAGCAGTACTTC. It yields the protein CASSPSSYEQYF.